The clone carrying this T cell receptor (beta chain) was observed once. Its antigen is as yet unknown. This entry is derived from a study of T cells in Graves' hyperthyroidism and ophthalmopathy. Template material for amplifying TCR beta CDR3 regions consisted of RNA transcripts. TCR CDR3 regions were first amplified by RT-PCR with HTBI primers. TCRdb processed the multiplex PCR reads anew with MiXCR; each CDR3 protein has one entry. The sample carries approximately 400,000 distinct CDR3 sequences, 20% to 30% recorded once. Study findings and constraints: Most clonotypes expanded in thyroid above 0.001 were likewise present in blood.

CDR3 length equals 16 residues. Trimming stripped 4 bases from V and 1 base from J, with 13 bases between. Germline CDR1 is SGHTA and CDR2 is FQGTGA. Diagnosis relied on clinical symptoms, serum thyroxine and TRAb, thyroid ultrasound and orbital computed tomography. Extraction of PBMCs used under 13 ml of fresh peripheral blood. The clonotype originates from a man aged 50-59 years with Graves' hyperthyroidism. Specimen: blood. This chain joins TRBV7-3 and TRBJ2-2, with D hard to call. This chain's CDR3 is CASSSTPVGNTGELFF. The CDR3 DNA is TGTGCCAGCAGCTCGACCCCGGTGGGGAACACCGGGGAGCTGTTTTTT.